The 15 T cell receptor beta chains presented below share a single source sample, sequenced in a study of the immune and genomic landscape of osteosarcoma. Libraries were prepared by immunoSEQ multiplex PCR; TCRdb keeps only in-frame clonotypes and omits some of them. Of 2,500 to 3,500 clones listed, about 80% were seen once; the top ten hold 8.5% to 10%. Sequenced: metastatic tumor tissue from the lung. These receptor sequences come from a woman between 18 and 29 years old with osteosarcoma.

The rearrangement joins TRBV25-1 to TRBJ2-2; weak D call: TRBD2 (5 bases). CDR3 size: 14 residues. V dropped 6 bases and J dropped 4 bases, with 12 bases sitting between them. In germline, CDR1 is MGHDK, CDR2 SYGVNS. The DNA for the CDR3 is TGTGCCAGCAGGGGCCTCGGGGTCACCGGGGAGCTGTTTTTT. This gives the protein CASRGLGVTGELFF.

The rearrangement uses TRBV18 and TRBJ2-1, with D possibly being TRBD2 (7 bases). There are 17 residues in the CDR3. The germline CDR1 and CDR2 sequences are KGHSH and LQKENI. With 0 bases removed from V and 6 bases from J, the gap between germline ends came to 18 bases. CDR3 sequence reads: CASSPPGGQGVSNEQFF. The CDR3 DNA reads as TGTGCCAGCTCACCACCGGGGGGGCAGGGTGTATCCAATGAGCAGTTCTTC.

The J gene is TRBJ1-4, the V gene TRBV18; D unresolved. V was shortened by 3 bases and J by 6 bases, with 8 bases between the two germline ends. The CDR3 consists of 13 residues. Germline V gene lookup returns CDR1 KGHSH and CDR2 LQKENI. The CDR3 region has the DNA TGTGCCAGCTCACCGAACAGAGATGAAAAACTGTTTTTT. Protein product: CASSPNRDEKLFF.

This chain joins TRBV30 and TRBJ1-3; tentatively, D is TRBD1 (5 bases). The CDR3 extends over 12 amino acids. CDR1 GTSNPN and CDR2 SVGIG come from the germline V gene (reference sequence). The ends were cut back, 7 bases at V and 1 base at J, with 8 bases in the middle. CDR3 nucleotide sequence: TGTGCCTCCCAGGGTTCTGGAAACACCATATATTTT. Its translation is CASQGSGNTIYF.

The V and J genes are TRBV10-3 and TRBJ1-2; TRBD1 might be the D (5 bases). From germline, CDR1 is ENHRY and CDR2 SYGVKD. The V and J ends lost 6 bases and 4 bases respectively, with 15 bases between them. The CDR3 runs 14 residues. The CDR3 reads CAISQGGATYGYTF. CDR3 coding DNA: TGTGCCATCAGCCAAGGAGGGGCTACCTATGGCTACACCTTC.

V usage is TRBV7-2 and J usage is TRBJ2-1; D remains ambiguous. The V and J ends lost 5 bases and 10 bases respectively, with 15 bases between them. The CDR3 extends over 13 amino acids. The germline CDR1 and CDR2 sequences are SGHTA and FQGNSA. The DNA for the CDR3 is TGTGCCAGCAGCCCCCGACCGCCTGGGGAGCAGTTCTTC. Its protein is CASSPRPPGEQFF.

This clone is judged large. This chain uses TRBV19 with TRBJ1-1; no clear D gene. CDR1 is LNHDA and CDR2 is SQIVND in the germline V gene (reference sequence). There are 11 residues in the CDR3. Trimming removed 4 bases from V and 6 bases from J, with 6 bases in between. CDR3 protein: CASSRGPEAFF. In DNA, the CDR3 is TGTGCCAGTAGTAGGGGTCCTGAAGCTTTCTTT.

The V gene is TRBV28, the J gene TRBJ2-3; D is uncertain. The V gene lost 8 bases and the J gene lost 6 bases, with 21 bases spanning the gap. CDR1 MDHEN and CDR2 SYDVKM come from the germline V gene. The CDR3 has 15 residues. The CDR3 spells CASSSNLNRRDTQYF. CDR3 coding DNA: TGTGCCAGCTCCTCGAATCTGAATCGAAGGGATACGCAGTATTTT.

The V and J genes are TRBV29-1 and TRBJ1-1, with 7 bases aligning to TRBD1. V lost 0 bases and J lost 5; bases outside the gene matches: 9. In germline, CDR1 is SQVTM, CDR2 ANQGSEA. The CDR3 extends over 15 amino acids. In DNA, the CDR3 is TGCAGCGTTGAAGATTCCACGGCAGGGGGAACTGAAGCTTTCTTT. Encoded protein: CSVEDSTAGGTEAFF. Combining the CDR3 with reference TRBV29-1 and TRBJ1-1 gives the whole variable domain SAVISQKPSRDICQRGTSLTIQCQVDSQVTMMFWYRQQPGQSLTLIATANQGSEATYESGFVIDKFPISRPNLTFSTLTVSNMSPEDSSIYLCSVEDSTAGGTEAFFGQGTRLTVV.

The CDR3: CASSVMTSGAETQYF. DNA for the CDR3: TGTGCCAGCAGCGTAATGACTAGCGGGGCCGAGACCCAGTACTTC. The chain combines TRBV9 with TRBJ2-5; 11 nucleotides line up with TRBD2. Losses at the gene ends were 1 base for V and 5 bases for J; bases not matched to a gene: 4. The germline V gene encodes CDR1 SGDLS and CDR2 YYNGEE. The CDR3 spans 15 residues.

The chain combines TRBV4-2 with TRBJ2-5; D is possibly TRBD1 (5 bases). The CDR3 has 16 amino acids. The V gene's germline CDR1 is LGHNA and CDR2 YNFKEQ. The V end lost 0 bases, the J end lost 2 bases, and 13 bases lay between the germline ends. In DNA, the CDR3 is TGTGCCAGCAGCCAAGATAGGTTGGGGCAGCAAGAGACCCAGTACTTC. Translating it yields CASSQDRLGQQETQYF.

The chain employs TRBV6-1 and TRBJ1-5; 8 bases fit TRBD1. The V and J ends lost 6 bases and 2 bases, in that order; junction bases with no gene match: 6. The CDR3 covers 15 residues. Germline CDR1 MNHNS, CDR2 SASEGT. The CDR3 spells CASRGQGGGNQPQHF. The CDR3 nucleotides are TGTGCCAGCAGAGGACAGGGAGGAGGCAATCAGCCCCAGCATTTT.

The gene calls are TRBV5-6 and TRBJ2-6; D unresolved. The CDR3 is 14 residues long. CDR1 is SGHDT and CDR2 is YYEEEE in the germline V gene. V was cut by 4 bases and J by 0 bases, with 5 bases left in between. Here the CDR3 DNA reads TGTGCCAGCAGCCACCCCTCTGGGGCCAACGTCCTGACTTTC. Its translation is CASSHPSGANVLTF.

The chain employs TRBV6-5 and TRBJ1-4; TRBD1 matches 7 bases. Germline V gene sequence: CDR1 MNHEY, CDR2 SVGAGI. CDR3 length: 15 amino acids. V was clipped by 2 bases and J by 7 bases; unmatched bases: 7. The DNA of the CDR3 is TGTGCCAGCAGTTACCAGGGGGGGGGAGGTGAAAAACTGTTTTTT. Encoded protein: CASSYQGGGGEKLFF.

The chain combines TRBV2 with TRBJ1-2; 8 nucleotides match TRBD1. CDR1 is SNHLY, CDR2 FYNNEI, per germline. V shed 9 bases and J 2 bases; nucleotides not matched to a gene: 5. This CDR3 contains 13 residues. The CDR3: CARADRENYGYTF. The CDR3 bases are TGTGCCAGGGCGGACAGGGAAAACTATGGCTACACCTTC.